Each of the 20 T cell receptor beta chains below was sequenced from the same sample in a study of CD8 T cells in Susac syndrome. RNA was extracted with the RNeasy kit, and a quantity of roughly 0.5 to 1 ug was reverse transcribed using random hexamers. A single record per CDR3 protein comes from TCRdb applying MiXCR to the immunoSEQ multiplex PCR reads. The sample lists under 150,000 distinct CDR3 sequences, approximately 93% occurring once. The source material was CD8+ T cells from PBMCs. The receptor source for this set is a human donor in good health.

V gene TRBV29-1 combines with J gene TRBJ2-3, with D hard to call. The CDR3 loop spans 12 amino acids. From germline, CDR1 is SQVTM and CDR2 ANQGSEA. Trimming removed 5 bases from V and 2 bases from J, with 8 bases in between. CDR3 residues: CSVLEFTDTQYF. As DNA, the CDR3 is TGCAGCGTTCTAGAATTCACAGATACGCAGTATTTT.

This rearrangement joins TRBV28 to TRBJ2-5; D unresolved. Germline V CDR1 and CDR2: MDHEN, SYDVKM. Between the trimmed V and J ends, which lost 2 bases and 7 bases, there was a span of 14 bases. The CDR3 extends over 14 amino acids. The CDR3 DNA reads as TGTGCCAGCAGTTTAGGGCAGCCGGGTGGGACCCAGTACTTC. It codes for CASSLGQPGGTQYF.

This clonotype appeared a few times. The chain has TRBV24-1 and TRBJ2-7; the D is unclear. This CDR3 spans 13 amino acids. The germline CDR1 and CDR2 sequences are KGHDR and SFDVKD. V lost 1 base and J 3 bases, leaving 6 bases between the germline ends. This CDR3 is CATSDLDGYEQYF. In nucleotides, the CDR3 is TGTGCCACCAGTGATTTAGATGGCTACGAGCAGTACTTC.

In DNA, the CDR3 is TGCGCCAGCACCCTTGGGACTAGCGTGGATGAGCAGTTCTTC. Protein product: CASTLGTSVDEQFF. The V gene is TRBV5-1, the J gene TRBJ2-1; TRBD2 matches at 10 bases. J was trimmed by 8 bases and V by 6 bases; bases with no gene match: 8. The CDR3 length is 14 residues. The germline gives CDR1 SGHRS, CDR2 YFSETQ.

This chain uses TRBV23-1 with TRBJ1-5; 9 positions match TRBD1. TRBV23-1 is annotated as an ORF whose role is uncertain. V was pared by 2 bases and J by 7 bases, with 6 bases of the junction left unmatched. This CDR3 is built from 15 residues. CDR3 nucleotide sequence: TGCGCCAGCAGTCAAAGGGACAGGGTCAGGCAGCCCCAGCATTTT. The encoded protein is CASSQRDRVRQPQHF.

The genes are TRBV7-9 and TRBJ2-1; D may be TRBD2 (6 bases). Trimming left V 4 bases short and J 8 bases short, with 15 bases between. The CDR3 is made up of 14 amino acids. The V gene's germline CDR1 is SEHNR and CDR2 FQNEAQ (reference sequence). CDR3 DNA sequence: TGTGCCAGCAGCTCGGGACTTTCGAGGGATGAGCAGTTCTTC. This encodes CASSSGLSRDEQFF.

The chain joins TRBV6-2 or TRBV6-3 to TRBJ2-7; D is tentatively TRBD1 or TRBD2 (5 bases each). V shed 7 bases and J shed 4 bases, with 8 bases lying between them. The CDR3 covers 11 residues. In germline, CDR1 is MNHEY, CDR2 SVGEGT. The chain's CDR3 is CASIGGYEQYF. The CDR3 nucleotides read TGTGCCAGCATTGGGGGATACGAGCAGTACTTC.

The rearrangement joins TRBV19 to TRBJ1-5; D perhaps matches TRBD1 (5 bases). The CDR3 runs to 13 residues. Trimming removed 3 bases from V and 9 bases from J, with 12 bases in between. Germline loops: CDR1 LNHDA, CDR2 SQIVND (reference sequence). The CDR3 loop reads CASSMPGRPPQHF. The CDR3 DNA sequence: TGTGCCAGTAGTATGCCAGGGCGGCCGCCCCAGCATTTT.

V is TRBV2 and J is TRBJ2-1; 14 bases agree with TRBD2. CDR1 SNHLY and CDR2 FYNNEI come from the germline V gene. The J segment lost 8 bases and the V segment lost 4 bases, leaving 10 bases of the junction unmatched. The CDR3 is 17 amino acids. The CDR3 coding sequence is TGTGCCAGCAGTGGACCGGGACTAGCGGGAGAGAACTATGAGCAGTTCTTC. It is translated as CASSGPGLAGENYEQFF.

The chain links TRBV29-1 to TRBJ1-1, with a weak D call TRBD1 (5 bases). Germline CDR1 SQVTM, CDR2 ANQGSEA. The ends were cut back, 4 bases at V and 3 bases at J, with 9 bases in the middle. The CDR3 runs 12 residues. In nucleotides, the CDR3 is TGCAGCGTTGCGAGGGGCGACACTGAAGCTTTCTTT. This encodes CSVARGDTEAFF.

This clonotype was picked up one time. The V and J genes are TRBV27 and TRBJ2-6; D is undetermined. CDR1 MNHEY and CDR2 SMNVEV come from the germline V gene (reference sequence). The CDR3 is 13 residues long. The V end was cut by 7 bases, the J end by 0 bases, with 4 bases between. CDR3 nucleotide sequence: TGTGCCAGCACGAACTCTGGGGCCAACGTCCTGACTTTC. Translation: CASTNSGANVLTF.

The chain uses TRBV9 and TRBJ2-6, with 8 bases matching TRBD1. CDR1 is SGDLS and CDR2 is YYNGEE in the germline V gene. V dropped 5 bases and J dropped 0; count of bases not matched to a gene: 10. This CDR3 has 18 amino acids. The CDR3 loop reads CASSVDRELLSGANVLTF. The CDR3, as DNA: TGTGCCAGCAGTGTGGACAGGGAGCTTCTCTCTGGGGCCAACGTCCTGACTTTC.

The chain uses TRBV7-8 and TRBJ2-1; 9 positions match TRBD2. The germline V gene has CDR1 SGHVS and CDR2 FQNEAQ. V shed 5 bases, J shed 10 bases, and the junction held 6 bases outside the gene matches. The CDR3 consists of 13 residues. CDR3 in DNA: TGTGCCAGCAGCGACTTTAGCGGGAGCGAGCAGTTCTTC. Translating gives CASSDFSGSEQFF.

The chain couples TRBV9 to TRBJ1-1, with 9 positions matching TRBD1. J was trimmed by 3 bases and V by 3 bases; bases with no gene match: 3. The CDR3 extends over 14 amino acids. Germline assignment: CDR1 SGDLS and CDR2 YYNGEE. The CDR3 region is CASSEGQGDTEAFF. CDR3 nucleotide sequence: TGTGCCAGCAGCGAGGGACAGGGTGACACTGAAGCTTTCTTT.

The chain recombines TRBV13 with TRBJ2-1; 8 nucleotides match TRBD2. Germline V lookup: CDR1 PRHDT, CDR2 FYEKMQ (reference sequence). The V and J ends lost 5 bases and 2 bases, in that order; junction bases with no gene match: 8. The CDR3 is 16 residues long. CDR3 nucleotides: TGTGCCAGCAGCCCGTCTACCGGGAGGGCCTACAATGAGCAGTTCTTC. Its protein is CASSPSTGRAYNEQFF.

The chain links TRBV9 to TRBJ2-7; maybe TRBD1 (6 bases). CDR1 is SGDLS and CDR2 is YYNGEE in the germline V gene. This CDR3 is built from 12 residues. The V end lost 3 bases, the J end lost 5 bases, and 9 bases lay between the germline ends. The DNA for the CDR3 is TGTGCCAGCAGCGAACAGGGAAACGAGCAGTACTTC. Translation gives CASSEQGNEQYF.

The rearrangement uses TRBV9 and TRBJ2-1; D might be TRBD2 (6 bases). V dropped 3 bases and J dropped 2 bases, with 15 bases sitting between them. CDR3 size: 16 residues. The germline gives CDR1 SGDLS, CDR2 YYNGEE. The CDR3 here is CASSAKPGTAYNEQFF. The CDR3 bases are TGTGCCAGCAGCGCCAAGCCCGGGACTGCCTACAATGAGCAGTTCTTC.

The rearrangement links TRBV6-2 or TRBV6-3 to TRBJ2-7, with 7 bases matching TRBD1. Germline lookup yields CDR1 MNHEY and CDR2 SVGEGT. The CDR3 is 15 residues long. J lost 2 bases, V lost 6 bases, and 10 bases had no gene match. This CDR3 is CASSGGTVPTYEQYF. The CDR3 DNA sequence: TGTGCCAGCAGCGGTGGGACAGTCCCAACCTACGAGCAGTACTTC.

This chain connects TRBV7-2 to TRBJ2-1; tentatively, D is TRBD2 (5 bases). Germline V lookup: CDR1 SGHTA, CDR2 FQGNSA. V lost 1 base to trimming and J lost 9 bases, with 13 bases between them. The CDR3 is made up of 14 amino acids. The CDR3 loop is CASSLVSKAGEQFF. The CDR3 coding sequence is TGTGCCAGCAGCTTAGTAAGCAAGGCGGGTGAGCAGTTCTTC.

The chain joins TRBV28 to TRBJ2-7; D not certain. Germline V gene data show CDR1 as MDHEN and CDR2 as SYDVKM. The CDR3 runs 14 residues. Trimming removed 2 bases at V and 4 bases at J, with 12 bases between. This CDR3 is CASSLGVGAYEQYF. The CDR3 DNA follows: TGTGCCAGCAGTTTAGGGGTCGGCGCTTACGAGCAGTACTTC.